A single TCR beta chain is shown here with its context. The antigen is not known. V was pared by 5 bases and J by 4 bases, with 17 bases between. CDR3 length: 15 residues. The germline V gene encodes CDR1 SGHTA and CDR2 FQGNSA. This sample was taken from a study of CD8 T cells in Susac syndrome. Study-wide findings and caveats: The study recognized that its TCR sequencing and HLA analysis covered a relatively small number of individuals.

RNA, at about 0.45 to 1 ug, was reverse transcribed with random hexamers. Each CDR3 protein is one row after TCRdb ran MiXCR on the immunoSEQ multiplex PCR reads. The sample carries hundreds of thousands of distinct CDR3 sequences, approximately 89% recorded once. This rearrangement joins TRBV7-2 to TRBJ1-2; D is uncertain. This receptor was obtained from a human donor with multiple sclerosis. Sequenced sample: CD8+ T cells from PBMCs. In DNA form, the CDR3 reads TGTGCCAGCAGCGAAATTTTCGGGCCCAGCTATGGCTACACCTTC. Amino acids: CASSEIFGPSYGYTF. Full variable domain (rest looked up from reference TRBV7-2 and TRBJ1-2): GAGVSQSPSNKVTEKGKDVELRCDPISGHTALYWYRQSLGQGLEFLIYFQGNSAPDKSGLPSDRFSAERTGGSVSTLTIQRTQQEDSAVYLCASSEIFGPSYGYTFGSGTRLTVV.